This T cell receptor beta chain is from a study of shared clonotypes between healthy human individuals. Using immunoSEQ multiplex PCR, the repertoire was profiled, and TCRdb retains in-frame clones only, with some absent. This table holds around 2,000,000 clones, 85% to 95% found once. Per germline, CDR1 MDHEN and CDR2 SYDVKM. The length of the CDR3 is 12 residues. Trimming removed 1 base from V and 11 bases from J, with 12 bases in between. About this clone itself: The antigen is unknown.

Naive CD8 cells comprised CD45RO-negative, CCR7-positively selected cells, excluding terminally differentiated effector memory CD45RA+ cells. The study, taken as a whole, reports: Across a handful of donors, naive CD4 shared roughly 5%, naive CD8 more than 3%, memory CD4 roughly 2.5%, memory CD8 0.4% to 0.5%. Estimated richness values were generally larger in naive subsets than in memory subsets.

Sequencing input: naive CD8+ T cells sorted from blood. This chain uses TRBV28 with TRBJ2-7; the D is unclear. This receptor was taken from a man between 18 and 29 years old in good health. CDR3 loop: CASSLFGGAEYF. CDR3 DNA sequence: TGTGCCAGCAGTTTATTTGGTGGCGCGGAGTACTTC.